The entry that follows covers one TCR beta chain sequence. Per the germline V gene, CDR1 is SGHNT and CDR2 is YENEEA. The J segment lost 7 bases and the V segment lost 1 base, leaving 12 bases of the junction unmatched. The CDR3 consists of 17 residues. The CD4+ fraction was divided into a CD45RA+ naive subset and a CD45RA-negative memory subset. The record originates from a study of shared clonotypes between healthy human individuals. This table comes from immunoSEQ multiplex PCR, and its TCRdb copy is limited to in-frame clones, with some not included. This table holds 2 million to 2.5 million clones, over 90% found once.

The sequence was collected from a man between 18 and 35 years old in good health. Some clones in this sample may be carry-over from other donors' samples. The chain carries TRBV11-3 and TRBJ2-1; 8 bases fit TRBD2. Sequencing was carried out using naive CD4+ T cells from PBMCs. As to subset: CD45RA+ positively selected. The CDR3 DNA reads as TGTGCCAGCAGCTTAGCACCCGGAGGTCGGGGGGGGAATGAGCAGTTCTTC. This translates into CASSLAPGGRGGNEQFF. Looking up the rest from reference TRBV11-3 and TRBJ2-1 gives the full variable domain: EAGVVQSPRYKIIEKKQPVAFWCNPISGHNTLYWYLQNLGQGPELLIRYENEEAVDDSQLPKDRFSAERLKGVDSTLKIQPAELGDSAVYLCASSLAPGGRGGNEQFFGPGTRLTVL.